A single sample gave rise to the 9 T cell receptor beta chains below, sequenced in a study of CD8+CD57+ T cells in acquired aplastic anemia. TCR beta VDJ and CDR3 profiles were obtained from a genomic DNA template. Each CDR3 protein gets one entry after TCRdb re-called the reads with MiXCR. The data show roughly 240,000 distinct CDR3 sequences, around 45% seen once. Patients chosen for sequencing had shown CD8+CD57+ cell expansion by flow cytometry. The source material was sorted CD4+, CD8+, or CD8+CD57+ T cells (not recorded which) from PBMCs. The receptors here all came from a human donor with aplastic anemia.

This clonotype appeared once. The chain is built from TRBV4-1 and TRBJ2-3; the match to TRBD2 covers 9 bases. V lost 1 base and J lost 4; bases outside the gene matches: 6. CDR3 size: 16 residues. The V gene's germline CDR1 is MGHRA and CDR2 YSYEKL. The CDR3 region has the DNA TGCGCCAGCAGCCAAGCCCCGGGACTAGCATCAGATACGCAGTATTTT. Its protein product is CASSQAPGLASDTQYF.

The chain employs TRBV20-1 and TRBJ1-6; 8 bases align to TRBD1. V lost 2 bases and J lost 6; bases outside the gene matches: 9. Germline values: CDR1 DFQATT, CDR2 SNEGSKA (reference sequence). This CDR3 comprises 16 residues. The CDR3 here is CSARSDRDLINSPLHF. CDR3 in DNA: TGCAGTGCTAGATCGGACAGGGACTTAATTAATTCACCCCTCCACTTT.

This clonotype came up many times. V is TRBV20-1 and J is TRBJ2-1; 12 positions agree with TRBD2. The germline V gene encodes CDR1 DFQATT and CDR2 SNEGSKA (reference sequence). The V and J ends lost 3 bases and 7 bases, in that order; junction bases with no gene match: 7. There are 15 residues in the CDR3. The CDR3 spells CSARKTSGGWNEQFF. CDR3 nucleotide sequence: TGCAGTGCTAGGAAGACTAGCGGGGGCTGGAATGAGCAGTTCTTC.

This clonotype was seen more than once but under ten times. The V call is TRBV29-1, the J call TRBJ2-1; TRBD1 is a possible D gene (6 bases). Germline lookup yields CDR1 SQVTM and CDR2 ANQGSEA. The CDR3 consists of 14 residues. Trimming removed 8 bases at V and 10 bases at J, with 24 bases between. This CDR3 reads CSSLRPSQGQEQFF. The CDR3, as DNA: TGCAGCTCACTCCGCCCATCCCAGGGGCAGGAGCAGTTCTTC.

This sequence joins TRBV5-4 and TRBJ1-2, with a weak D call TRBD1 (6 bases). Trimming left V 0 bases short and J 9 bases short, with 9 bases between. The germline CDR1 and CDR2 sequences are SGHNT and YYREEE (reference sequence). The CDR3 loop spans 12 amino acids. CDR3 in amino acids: CASSLEGVSYTF. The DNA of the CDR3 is TGTGCCAGCAGCTTGGAGGGGGTCAGCTACACCTTC.

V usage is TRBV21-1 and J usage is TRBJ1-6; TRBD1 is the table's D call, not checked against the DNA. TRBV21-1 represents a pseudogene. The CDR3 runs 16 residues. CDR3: CASSPGTGAPTSPLHF. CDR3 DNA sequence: TGTGCCAGCAGCCCCGGGACAGGGGCCCCTACTTCACCCCTCCACTTT.

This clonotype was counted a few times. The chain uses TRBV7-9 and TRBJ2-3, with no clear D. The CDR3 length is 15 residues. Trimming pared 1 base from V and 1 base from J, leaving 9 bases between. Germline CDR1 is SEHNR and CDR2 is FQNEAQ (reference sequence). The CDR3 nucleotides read TGTGCCAGCAGCTTAGTCAGTCGCGGCACAGATACGCAGTATTTT. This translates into CASSLVSRGTDTQYF.

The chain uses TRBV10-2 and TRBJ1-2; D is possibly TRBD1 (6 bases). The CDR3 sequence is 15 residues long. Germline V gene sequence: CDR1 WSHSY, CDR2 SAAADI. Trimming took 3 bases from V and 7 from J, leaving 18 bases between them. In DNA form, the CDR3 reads TGCGCCAGCAGTGACGGCGAGTCAGGGGTTGGTGGCTACACCTTC. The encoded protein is CASSDGESGVGGYTF.

CDR3 bases: TGTGCCAGCAGCCGGACTAGCGGGGGGATTAATGAGCAGTTCTTC. Encoded protein: CASSRTSGGINEQFF. V is TRBV7-2 and J is TRBJ2-1; 14 bases map to TRBD2. Germline values: CDR1 SGHTA, CDR2 FQGNSA. V lost 5 bases, J lost 7 bases, and 4 bases stayed unmatched. The length of the CDR3 is 15 residues.